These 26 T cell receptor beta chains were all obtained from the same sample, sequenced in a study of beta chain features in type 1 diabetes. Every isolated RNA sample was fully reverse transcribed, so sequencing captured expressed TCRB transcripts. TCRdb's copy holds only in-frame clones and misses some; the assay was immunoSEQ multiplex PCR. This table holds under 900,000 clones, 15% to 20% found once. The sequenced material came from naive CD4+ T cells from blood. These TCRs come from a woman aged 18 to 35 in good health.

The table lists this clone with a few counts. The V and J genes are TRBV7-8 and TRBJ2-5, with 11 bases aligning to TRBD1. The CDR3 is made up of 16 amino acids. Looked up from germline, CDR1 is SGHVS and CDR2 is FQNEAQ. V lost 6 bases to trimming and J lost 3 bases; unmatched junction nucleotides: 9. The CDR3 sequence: CASRLSGTGGKETQYF. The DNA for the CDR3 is TGTGCCAGCAGGCTATCCGGGACAGGGGGTAAAGAGACCCAGTACTTC.

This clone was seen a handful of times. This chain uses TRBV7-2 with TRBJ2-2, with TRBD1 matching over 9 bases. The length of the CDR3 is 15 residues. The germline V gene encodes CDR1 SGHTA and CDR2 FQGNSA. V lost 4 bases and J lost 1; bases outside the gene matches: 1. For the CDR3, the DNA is TGTGCCAGCAGCTCGACAGGGGGGAACACCGGGGAGCTGTTTTTT. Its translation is CASSSTGGNTGELFF.

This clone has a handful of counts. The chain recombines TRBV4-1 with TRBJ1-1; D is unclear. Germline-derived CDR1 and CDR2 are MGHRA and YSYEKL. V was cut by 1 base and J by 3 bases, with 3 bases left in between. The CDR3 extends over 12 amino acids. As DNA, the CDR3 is TGCGCCAGCAGCCAAGGGGACACTGAAGCTTTCTTT. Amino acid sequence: CASSQGDTEAFF.

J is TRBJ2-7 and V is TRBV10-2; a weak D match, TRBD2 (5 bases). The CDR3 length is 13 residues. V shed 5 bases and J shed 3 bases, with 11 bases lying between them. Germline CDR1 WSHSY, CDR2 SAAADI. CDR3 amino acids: CASSSGTSYEQYF. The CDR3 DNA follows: TGCGCCAGCAGTAGCGGAACCAGCTACGAGCAGTACTTC.

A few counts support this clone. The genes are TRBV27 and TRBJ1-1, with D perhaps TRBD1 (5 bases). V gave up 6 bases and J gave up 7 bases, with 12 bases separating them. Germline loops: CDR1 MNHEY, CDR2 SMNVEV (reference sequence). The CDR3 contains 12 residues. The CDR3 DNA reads TGTGCCAGCAGCCGGGAGGGGTTTGAAGCTTTCTTT. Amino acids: CASSREGFEAFF.

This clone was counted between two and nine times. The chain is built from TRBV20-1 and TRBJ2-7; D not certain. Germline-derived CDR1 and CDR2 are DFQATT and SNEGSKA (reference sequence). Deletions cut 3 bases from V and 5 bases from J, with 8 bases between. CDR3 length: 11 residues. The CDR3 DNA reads TGCAGTGCTAGGTCGCATGACGAGCAGTACTTC. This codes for CSARSHDEQYF.

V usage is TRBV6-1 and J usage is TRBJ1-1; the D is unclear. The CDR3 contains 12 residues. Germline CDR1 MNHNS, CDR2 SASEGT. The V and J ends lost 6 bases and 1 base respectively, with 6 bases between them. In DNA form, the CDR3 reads TGTGCCAGCAGGGATGGGAACACTGAAGCTTTCTTT. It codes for CASRDGNTEAFF.

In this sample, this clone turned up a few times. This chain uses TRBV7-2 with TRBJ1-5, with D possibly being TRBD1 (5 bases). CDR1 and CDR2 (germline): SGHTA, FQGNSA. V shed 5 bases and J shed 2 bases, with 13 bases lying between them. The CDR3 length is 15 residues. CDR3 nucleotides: TGTGCCAGCAGCATCCGGCGAGGGGGCAATCAGCCCCAGCATTTT. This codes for CASSIRRGGNQPQHF.

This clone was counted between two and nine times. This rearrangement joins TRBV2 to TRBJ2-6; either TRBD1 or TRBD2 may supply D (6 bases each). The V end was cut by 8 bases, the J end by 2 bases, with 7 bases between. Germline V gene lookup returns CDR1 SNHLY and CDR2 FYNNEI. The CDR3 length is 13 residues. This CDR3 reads CASGGPGANVLTF. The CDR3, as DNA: TGTGCCAGCGGGGGGCCTGGGGCCAACGTCCTGACTTTC.

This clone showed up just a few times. CDR3 in amino acids: CASSLGVDISTDTQYF. CDR3 coding DNA: TGTGCCAGCAGTCTAGGGGTGGATATTAGCACAGATACGCAGTATTTT. V and J are TRBV28 and TRBJ2-3, with D tentatively TRBD1 (5 bases). The germline V gene encodes CDR1 MDHEN and CDR2 SYDVKM. This CDR3 region has 16 residues. Trimming left V 5 bases short and J 0 bases short, with 15 bases between.

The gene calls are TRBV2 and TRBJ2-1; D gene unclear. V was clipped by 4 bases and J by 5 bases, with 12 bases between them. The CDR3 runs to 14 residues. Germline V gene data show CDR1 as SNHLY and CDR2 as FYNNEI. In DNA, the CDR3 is TGTGCCAGCAGTGGGTTAGCAGTGAACAATGAGCAGTTCTTC. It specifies CASSGLAVNNEQFF.

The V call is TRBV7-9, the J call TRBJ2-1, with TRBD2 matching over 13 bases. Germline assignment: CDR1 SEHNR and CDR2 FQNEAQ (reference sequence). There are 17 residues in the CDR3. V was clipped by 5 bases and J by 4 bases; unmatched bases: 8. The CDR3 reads CASSLELAGGDYNEQFF. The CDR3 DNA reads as TGTGCCAGCAGCCTGGAACTAGCGGGAGGGGATTACAATGAGCAGTTCTTC.

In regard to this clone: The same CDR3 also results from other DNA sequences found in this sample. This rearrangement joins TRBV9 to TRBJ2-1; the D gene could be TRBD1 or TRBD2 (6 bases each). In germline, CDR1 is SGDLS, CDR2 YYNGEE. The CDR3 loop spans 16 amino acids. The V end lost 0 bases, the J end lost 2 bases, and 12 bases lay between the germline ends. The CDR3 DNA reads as TGTGCCAGCAGCGTAGAAGGAAGGGGGGCCTACAATGAGCAGTTCTTC. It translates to CASSVEGRGAYNEQFF. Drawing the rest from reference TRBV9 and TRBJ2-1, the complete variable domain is DSGVTQTPKHLITATGQRVTLRCSPRSGDLSVYWYQQSLDQGLQFLIQYYNGEERAKGNILERFSAQQFPDLHSELNLSSLELGDSALYFCASSVEGRGAYNEQFFGPGTRLTVL.

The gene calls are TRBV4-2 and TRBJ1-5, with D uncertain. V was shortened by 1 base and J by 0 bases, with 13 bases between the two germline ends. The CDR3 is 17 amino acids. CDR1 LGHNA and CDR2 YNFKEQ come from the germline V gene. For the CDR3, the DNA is TGTGCCAGCAGCCAAGGTACACTCCCCTATAGCAATCAGCCCCAGCATTTT. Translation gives CASSQGTLPYSNQPQHF.

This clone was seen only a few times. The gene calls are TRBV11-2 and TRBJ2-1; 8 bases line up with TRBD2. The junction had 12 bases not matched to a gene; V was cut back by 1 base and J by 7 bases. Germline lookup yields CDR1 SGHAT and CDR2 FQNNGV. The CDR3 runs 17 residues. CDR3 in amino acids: CASSLGGAGVRWNEQFF. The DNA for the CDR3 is TGTGCCAGCAGCTTAGGAGGAGCGGGAGTGAGATGGAATGAGCAGTTCTTC.

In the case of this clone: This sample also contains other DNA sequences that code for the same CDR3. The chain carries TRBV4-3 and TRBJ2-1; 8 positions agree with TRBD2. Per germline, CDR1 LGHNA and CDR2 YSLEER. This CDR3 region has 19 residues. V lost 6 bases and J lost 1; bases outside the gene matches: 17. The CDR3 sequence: CASSQYSGGRLLSYNEQFF. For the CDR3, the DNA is TGCGCCAGCAGTCAATACTCCGGCGGGAGGCTACTTTCCTACAATGAGCAGTTCTTC.

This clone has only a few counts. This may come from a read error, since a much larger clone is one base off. The CDR3 region has the DNA TGTGCCAGCAGCACGGACAGGAACACTGAAGCTTTCTTT. As protein: CASSTDRNTEAFF. The chain carries TRBV7-9 and TRBJ1-1, with D perhaps TRBD1 (6 bases). CDR3 length equals 13 residues. Trimming shortened V by 5 bases and J by 1 base, and 8 bases separated the two germline ends. Germline V lookup: CDR1 SEHNR, CDR2 FQNEAQ (reference sequence).

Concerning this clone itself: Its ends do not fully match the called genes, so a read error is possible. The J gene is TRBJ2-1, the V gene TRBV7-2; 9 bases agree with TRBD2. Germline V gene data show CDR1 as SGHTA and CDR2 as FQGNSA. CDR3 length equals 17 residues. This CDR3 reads CASSHSRAGGSYNEQFF. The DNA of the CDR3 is TGCGCCAGCAGCCACTCGCGAGCGGGAGGATCCTACAATGAGCAGTTCTTC.

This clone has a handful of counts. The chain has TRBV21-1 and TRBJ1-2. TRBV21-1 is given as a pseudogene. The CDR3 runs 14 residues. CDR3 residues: CATSWDLGTKGYTF. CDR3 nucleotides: TGTGCCACCTCGTGGGACCTAGGGACGAAGGGCTACACCTTC.

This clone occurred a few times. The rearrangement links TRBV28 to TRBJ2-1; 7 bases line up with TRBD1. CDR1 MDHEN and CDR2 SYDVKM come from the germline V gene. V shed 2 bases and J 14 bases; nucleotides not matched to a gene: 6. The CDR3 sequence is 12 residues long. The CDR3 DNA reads TGTGCCAGCAGTTTAGGGTGGCAGGGGGAGTTCTTC. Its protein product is CASSLGWQGEFF.

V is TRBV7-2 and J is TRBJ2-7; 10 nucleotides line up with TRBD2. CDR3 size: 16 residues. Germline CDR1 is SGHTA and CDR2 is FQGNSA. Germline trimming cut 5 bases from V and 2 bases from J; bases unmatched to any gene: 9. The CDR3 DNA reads TGTGCCAGCAGCCTAACACTAGCGGGGAGCCCCTACGAGCAGTACTTC. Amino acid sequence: CASSLTLAGSPYEQYF.

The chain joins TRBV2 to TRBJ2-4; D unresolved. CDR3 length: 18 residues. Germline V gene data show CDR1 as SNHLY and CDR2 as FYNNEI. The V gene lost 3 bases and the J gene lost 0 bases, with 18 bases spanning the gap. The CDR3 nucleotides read TGTGCCAGCAGTGAGGCCATAACCCAAGTGGGAGCCAAAAACATTCAGTACTTC. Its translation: CASSEAITQVGAKNIQYF.

Here the CDR3 DNA reads TGCAGTGCCTTTCGGGCAGATACGCAGTATTTT. As protein: CSAFRADTQYF. The chain combines TRBV20-1 with TRBJ2-3, with D unclear. The V and J ends lost 6 bases and 4 bases respectively, with 8 bases between them. The CDR3 contains 11 residues. Germline CDR1 reads DFQATT; CDR2 reads SNEGSKA (reference sequence).

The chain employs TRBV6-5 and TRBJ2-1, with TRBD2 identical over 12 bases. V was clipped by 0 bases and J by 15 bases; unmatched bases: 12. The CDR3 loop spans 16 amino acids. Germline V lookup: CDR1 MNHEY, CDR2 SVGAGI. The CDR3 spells CASSYSTTSGRPSRFF. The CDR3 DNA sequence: TGTGCCAGCAGTTACTCGACCACTAGCGGGAGGCCCAGCCGGTTCTTC.

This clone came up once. DNA for the CDR3: TGTGCCAGCAAACCCGGACTAGCGGGGACCTACGAGCAGTACTTC. Amino acid sequence: CASKPGLAGTYEQYF. V gene TRBV27 combines with J gene TRBJ2-7, with 12 positions matching TRBD2. The CDR3 consists of 15 residues. Trimming cost V 7 bases and J 2 bases; bases outside gene matches: 6. Germline lookup yields CDR1 MNHEY and CDR2 SMNVEV (reference sequence).

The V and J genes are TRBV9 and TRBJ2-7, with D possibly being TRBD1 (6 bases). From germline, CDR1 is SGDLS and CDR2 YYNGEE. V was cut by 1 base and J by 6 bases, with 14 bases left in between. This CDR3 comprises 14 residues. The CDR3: CASSVQGSGGEQYF. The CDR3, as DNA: TGTGCCAGCAGCGTACAGGGGTCTGGGGGCGAGCAGTACTTC.